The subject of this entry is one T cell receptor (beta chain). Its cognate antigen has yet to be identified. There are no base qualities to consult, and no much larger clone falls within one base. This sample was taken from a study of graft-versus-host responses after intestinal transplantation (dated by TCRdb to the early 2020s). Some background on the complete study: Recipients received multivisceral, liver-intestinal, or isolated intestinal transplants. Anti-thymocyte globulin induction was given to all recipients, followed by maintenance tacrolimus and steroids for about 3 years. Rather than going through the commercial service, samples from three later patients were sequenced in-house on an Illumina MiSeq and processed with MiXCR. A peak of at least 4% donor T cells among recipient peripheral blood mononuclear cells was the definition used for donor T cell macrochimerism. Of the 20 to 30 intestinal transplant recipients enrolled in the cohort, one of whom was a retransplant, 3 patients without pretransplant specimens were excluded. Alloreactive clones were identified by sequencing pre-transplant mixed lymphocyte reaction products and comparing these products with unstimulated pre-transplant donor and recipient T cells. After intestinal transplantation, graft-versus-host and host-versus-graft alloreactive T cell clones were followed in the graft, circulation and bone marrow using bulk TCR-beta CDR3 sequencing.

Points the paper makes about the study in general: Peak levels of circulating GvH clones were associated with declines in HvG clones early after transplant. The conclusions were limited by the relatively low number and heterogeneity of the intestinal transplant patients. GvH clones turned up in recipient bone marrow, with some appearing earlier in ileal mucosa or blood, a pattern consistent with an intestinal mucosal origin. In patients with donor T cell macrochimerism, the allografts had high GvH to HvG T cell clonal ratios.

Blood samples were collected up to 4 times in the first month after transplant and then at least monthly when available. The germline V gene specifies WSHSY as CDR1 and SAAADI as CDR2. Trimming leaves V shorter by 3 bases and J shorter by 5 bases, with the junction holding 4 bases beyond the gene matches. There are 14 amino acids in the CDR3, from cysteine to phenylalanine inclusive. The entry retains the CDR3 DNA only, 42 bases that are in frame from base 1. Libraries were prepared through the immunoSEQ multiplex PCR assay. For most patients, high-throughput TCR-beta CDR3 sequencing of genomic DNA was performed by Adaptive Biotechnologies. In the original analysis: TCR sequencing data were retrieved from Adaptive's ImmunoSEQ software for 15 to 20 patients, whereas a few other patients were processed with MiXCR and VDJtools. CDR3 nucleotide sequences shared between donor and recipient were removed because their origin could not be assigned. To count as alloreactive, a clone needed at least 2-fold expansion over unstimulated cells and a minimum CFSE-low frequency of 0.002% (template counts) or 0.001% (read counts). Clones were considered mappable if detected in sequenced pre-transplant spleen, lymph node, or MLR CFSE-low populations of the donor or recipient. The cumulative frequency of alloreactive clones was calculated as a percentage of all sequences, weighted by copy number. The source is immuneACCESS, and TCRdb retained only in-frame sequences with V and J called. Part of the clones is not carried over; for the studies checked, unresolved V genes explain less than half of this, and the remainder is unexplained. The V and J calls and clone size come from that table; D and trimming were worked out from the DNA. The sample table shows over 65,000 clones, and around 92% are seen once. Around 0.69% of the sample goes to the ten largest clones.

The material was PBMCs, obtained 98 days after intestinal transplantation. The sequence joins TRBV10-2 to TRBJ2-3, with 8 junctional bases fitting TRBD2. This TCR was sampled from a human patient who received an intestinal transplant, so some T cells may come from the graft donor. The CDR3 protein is CASSDTGGVDTQYF. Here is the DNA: TGCGCCAGCAGTGACACGGGGGGGGTAGATACGCAGTATTTT.